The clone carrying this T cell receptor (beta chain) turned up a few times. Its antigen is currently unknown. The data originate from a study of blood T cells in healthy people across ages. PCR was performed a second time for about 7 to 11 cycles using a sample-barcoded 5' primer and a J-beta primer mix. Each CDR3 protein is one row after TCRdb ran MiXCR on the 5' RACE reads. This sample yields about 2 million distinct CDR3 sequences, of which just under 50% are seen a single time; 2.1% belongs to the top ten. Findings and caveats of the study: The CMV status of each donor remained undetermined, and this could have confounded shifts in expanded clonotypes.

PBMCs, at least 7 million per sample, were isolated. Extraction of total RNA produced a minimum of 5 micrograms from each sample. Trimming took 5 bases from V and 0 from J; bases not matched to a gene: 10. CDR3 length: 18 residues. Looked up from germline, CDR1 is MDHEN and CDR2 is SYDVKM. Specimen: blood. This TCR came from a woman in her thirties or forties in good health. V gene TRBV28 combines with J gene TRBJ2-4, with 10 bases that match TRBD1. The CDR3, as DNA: TGTGCCAGCAGTCCAGACAGGGGGCCTGGTCGAGCCAAAAACATTCAGTACTTC. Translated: CASSPDRGPGRAKNIQYF.